Listed below are T cell receptor beta chains from one sample, sequenced in a study of spatial heterogeneity in lung cancer. TCRdb re-called the 5' RACE reads with MiXCR, one entry per CDR3 protein. The table records 15,000 to 20,000 distinct CDR3 sequences, around a fifth of them present only once. The specimen was PBMCs, collected at surgery. The source is a female donor with early-stage non-small cell lung cancer. Both conserved end residues are part of each CDR3. Each record gives: D gene, J gene, V gene, clone size, CDR3 DNA, CDR3 protein. D genes are given only for firm matches. Rows may omit the clone size; those that give it use once, few, many or a size class.

D: NA
J: TRBJ2-1
V: TRBV9
size: NA
DNA: TGTGCCAGCAGCGTAGTACAGGCCGGCCCCTACAATGAGCAGTTCTTC
CDR3: CASSVVQAGPYNEQFF

D: TRBD2
J: TRBJ2-3
V: TRBV2
size: many
DNA: TGTGCCAGCGGTAGCGGGAGTTTCACAGATACGCAGTATTTT
CDR3: CASGSGSFTDTQYF

D: NA
J: TRBJ1-2
V: TRBV30
size: many
DNA: TGTGCCTGGGCGGCAGGACCTAACTATGGCTACACCTTC
CDR3: CAWAAGPNYGYTF

D: TRBD1
J: TRBJ1-1
V: TRBV12-3/TRBV12-4
size: many
DNA: TGTGCCAGCAGTGTACAGGGGTATGGAGACACTGAAGCTTTCTTT
CDR3: CASSVQGYGDTEAFF

D: TRBD1
J: TRBJ1-2
V: TRBV20-1
size: many
DNA: TGCAGTGCTAGAGGGGACAGGGAGGGTGGCTACACCTTC
CDR3: CSARGDREGGYTF

D: TRBD1
J: TRBJ2-5
V: TRBV7-8
size: many
DNA: TGTGCCAGCAGCTTAGGGGCTGGGACAGGGATAGAGACCCAGTACTTC
CDR3: CASSLGAGTGIETQYF

D: TRBD2
J: TRBJ2-2
V: TRBV27
size: NA
DNA: TGTGCCAGCAGTTCCCTAGCCGGGGGGAGGAACACCGGGGAGCTGTTTTTT
CDR3: CASSSLAGGRNTGELFF

D: NA
J: TRBJ1-1
V: TRBV5-7
size: many
DNA: TGTGCCAGCAGCTTGGACAGTGAGGTTGAAGCTTTCTTT
CDR3: CASSLDSEVEAFF

D: TRBD2
J: TRBJ2-7
V: TRBV28
size: few
DNA: TGTGCCAGCAGTTCGGCTAGCGGGAATTCCTACGAGCAGTACTTC
CDR3: CASSSASGNSYEQYF

D: NA
J: TRBJ1-5
V: TRBV7-9
size: many
DNA: TGTGCCAGCAGCTTAGCGGCCCCAGGCCAGCCCCAGCATTTT
CDR3: CASSLAAPGQPQHF

D: NA
J: TRBJ1-1
V: TRBV30
size: few
DNA: TGTGCCTGGAGTGTCAACTCCGCTAACACTGAAGCTTTCTTT
CDR3: CAWSVNSANTEAFF

D: NA
J: TRBJ2-3
V: TRBV20-1
size: NA
DNA: TGCAGTGCTAGAGATTTATTGGGGCTTGAGGGTTCCCTTCCCACAGATACGCAGTATTTT
CDR3: CSARDLLGLEGSLPTDTQYF

D: NA
J: TRBJ2-6
V: TRBV6-2/TRBV6-3
size: medium-sized
DNA: TGTGCCAGCAGTCATAAGGACTCTGGGGCCAACGTCCTGACTTTC
CDR3: CASSHKDSGANVLTF

D: NA
J: TRBJ2-2
V: TRBV20-1
size: many
DNA: TGCAGTGCTAGGTCAGGGTTCCCCGGGGAGCTGTTTTTT
CDR3: CSARSGFPGELFF

D: NA
J: TRBJ2-1
V: TRBV18
size: many
DNA: TGTGCCAGCTCACCCTACAGCGGGTCCTACAATGAGCAGTTCTTC
CDR3: CASSPYSGSYNEQFF

D: TRBD1
J: TRBJ1-3
V: TRBV18
size: once
DNA: TGTGCCAGCTCACCACCGGACAGGGCTGGAAACACCATATATTTT
CDR3: CASSPPDRAGNTIYF

D: NA
J: TRBJ1-1
V: TRBV19
size: NA
DNA: TGTGCCAGTAGTGCCCAAATGAACACTGAAGCTTTCTTT
CDR3: CASSAQMNTEAFF

D: NA
J: TRBJ2-5
V: TRBV7-7
size: medium-sized
DNA: TGTGCTAGCAGCCGCCTTCGCAACTCCCAAGAGACCCAGTACTTC
CDR3: CASSRLRNSQETQYF

D: NA
J: TRBJ2-1
V: TRBV7-9
size: many
DNA: TGTGCCAGCAGCTTCGAGGTCCCCAATGAGCAGTTCTTC
CDR3: CASSFEVPNEQFF

D: NA
J: TRBJ2-2
V: TRBV19
size: NA
DNA: TGTGCCACTTTACTGGAAGCCGGGGAGCTGTTTTTT
CDR3: CATLLEAGELFF

D: NA
J: TRBJ2-5
V: TRBV7-2
size: once
DNA: TGTGCCAGCAGCCGACTAGTCCAAGAGACCCAGTACTTC
CDR3: CASSRLVQETQYF

D: NA
J: TRBJ1-5
V: TRBV7-8
size: medium-sized
DNA: TGTGCCAGCAGCTGGGGAGGGAATCAGCCCCAGCATTTT
CDR3: CASSWGGNQPQHF

D: NA
J: TRBJ1-5
V: TRBV28
size: many
DNA: TGTGCCAGCAGTTTAGTCGGGGACCAGCCCCAGCATTTT
CDR3: CASSLVGDQPQHF

D: TRBD1
J: TRBJ2-1
V: TRBV7-4
size: NA
DNA: TGTGCCAGCAGCCCCCGGGACAGGTACAATGAGCAGTTCTTC
CDR3: CASSPRDRYNEQFF

D: NA
J: TRBJ2-1
V: TRBV5-6
size: NA
DNA: TGTGCCAGCAGCTGGGGACTCAATGAGCAGTTCTTC
CDR3: CASSWGLNEQFF

D: NA
J: TRBJ1-1
V: TRBV9
size: medium-sized
DNA: TGTGCCAGCAGCGCGCGGATGAACATGAACACTGAAGCTTTCTTT
CDR3: CASSARMNMNTEAFF

D: TRBD2
J: TRBJ2-7
V: TRBV3-1
size: many
DNA: TGTGCCAGCAGCCAAGGACTAGCGGGGGTCTACGAGCAGTACTTC
CDR3: CASSQGLAGVYEQYF

D: NA
J: TRBJ1-5
V: TRBV6-1
size: medium-sized
DNA: TGTGCCAGCAGTGAAGAGAGCATATACCGCCCCCAGCATTTT
CDR3: CASSEESIYRPQHF

D: TRBD2
J: TRBJ2-1
V: TRBV12-3/TRBV12-4
size: NA
DNA: TGTGCCAGCTGCCCGGGACTAGTGCACAATGAGCAGTTCTTC
CDR3: CASCPGLVHNEQFF

D: NA
J: TRBJ2-7
V: TRBV5-1
size: NA
DNA: TGCGCCAGCAGCTTGCGGACCTCCCCTGGCGGCGAGCAGTACTTC
CDR3: CASSLRTSPGGEQYF

D: TRBD2
J: TRBJ2-5
V: TRBV20-1
size: NA
DNA: TGCAGTGCTCGAAAGACTAGCGGGAGTCAAGAGACCCAGTACTTC
CDR3: CSARKTSGSQETQYF

D: NA
J: TRBJ1-2
V: TRBV7-3
size: medium-sized
DNA: TGTGCCAGCAGCTTACTGGGGGGCTACACCTTC
CDR3: CASSLLGGYTF

D: NA
J: TRBJ1-2
V: TRBV11-2
size: many
DNA: TGTGCCAGCAGCAAAGATCCTTCTGGGGGCTACACCTTC
CDR3: CASSKDPSGGYTF

D: NA
J: TRBJ2-1
V: TRBV4-3
size: many
DNA: TGCGCCAGCAGCCTGATTCATGGGCCGAGCTCCTACAATGAGCAGTTCTTC
CDR3: CASSLIHGPSSYNEQFF

D: NA
J: TRBJ2-7
V: TRBV19
size: medium-sized
DNA: TGTGCCAGTAGTAAGGACGCACGGGAGCAGTACTTC
CDR3: CASSKDAREQYF

D: NA
J: TRBJ2-1
V: TRBV20-1
size: medium-sized
DNA: TGCAGTGCCCCGCCAACTAGCAGCCCCTACAATGAGCAGTTCTTC
CDR3: CSAPPTSSPYNEQFF

D: TRBD1
J: TRBJ2-1
V: TRBV5-4
size: many
DNA: TGTGCCAGCAGCTTGGCACAGGGGGCGTTCAATGAGCAGTTCTTC
CDR3: CASSLAQGAFNEQFF

D: TRBD2
J: TRBJ2-1
V: TRBV25-1
size: many
DNA: TGTGCCAGCAGTCTCGCGGGAGACCTCGTCAATGAGCAGTTCTTC
CDR3: CASSLAGDLVNEQFF

D: NA
J: TRBJ2-3
V: TRBV6-4
size: NA
DNA: TGTGCCAGCAGTGCGGGAGAAACAGATACGCAGTATTTT
CDR3: CASSAGETDTQYF

D: TRBD2
J: TRBJ2-3
V: TRBV20-1
size: NA
DNA: TGCAGTGCGTGGACTAGCGGTAGCACAGATACGCAGTATTTT
CDR3: CSAWTSGSTDTQYF

D: TRBD2
J: TRBJ2-5
V: TRBV2
size: once
DNA: TGTGCCAGCAGACACATACTAGCGGGAGGGGCAGAGACCCAGTACTTC
CDR3: CASRHILAGGAETQYF

D: NA
J: TRBJ1-4
V: TRBV15
size: many
DNA: TGTGCCACCAGCCACCAAGCAGGGGCGCTTCATGCAACTAATGAAAAACTGTTTTTT
CDR3: CATSHQAGALHATNEKLFF

D: NA
J: TRBJ2-7
V: TRBV10-3
size: many
DNA: TGTGCCATCAGTGAGTGGGGATCTGCCTACGAGCAGTACTTC
CDR3: CAISEWGSAYEQYF

D: TRBD1
J: TRBJ1-1
V: TRBV12-3/TRBV12-4
size: NA
DNA: TGTGCCAGCAGTTGGACAGGGGCCATGAACACTGAAGCTTTCTTT
CDR3: CASSWTGAMNTEAFF

D: NA
J: TRBJ1-5
V: TRBV19
size: many
DNA: TGTGCCAGTACCCCAGACGGCCTCAACCGGAATCAGCCCCAGCATTTT
CDR3: CASTPDGLNRNQPQHF

D: NA
J: TRBJ2-6
V: TRBV4-3
size: many
DNA: TGCGCCAGCAGCCAAGATCGAGGCTTCCTTGACTTTGGGGCCAACGTCCTGACTTTC
CDR3: CASSQDRGFLDFGANVLTF

D: NA
J: TRBJ2-7
V: TRBV11-2
size: NA
DNA: TGTGCCAGCAGCCCCGGCGGGGTCAGGTTCAACGAGCAGTACTTC
CDR3: CASSPGGVRFNEQYF

D: NA
J: TRBJ1-5
V: TRBV27
size: many
DNA: TGTGCCAGCAGTTTGAGGCCAGGGGGCAATCAGCCCCAGCATTTT
CDR3: CASSLRPGGNQPQHF

D: NA
J: TRBJ2-3
V: TRBV7-2
size: few
DNA: TGTGCCAGCAGTTATTACAAGGGCGATACGCAGTATTTT
CDR3: CASSYYKGDTQYF

D: TRBD1
J: TRBJ2-3
V: TRBV24-1
size: NA
DNA: TGTGCCACCAGGGCCCCCCTAAAGGACAGGGGCCCAGATACGCAGTATTTT
CDR3: CATRAPLKDRGPDTQYF

D: NA
J: TRBJ2-7
V: TRBV10-3
size: many
DNA: TGTGCCATCAGTCCCGACAGTCTCCTTTCCTACGAGCAGTACTTC
CDR3: CAISPDSLLSYEQYF

D: TRBD1
J: TRBJ1-1
V: TRBV6-2/TRBV6-3
size: medium-sized
DNA: TGTGCCAGCAGTACCCTGTTTTGGGGACAGGGGAGAACTGAAGCTTTCTTT
CDR3: CASSTLFWGQGRTEAFF

D: TRBD2
J: TRBJ2-7
V: TRBV5-5
size: NA
DNA: TGTGCCAGCAGCGTCTGGGGGGGAGGCGCCTACGAGCAGTACTTC
CDR3: CASSVWGGGAYEQYF